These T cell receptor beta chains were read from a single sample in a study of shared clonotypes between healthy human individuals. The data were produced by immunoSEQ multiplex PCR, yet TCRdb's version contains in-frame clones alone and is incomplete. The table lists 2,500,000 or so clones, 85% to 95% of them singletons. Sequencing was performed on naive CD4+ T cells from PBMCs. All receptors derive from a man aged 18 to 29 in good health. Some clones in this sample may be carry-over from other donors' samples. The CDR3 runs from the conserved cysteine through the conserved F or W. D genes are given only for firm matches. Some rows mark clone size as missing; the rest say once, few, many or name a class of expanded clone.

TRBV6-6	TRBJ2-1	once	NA	CASSYQYSYNEQFF	TGTGCCAGCAGTTACCAATACTCCTACAATGAGCAGTTCTTC
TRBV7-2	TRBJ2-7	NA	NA	CASSLGQIMVYEQYF	TGTGCCAGCAGTTTAGGGCAGATTATGGTTTACGAGCAGTACTTC
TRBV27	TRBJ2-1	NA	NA	CASSPVLSSYNEQFF	TGTGCCAGCAGTCCGGTATTGAGCTCCTACAATGAGCAGTTCTTC
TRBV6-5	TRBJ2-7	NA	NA	CASSYQRQGYEQYF	TGTGCCAGCAGTTACCAGCGTCAGGGGTACGAGCAGTACTTC
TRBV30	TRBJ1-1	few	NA	CARGSGRASTEAFF	TGTGCCCGCGGCTCAGGTAGGGCGTCCACTGAAGCTTTCTTT
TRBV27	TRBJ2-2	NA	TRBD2	CASSYPRTSANTGELFF	TGTGCCAGCAGTTACCCCCGGACTAGCGCCAACACCGGGGAGCTGTTTTTT
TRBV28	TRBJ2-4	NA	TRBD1	CASSLGQGKNIQYF	TGTGCCAGCAGTTTAGGACAGGGAAAAAACATTCAGTACTTC
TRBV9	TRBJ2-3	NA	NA	CASSVGPVSTDTQYF	TGTGCCAGCAGCGTAGGTCCTGTCAGCACAGATACGCAGTATTTT
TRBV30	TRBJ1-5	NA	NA	CAWSENNQPQHF	TGTGCCTGGAGTGAGAATAATCAGCCCCAGCATTTT
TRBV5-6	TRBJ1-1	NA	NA	CASSFSSSGAFF	TGTGCCAGCAGCTTTTCGTCCTCGGGAGCTTTCTTT
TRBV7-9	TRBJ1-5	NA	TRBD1	CASSAAGGHQPQHF	TGTGCCAGCAGCGCGGCAGGGGGTCATCAGCCCCAGCATTTT
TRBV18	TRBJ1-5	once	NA	CASSPGAAPQHF	TGTGCCAGCTCACCCGGAGCGGCTCCCCAGCATTTT
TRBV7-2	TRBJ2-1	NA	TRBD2	CASSLVGTSGISYNEQFF	TGTGCCAGCAGCTTAGTTGGGACTAGCGGGATTTCCTACAATGAGCAGTTCTTC
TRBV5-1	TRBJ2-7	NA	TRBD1	CASSLIGQGVNYEQYF	TGCGCCAGCAGCTTGATCGGTCAGGGGGTGAATTACGAGCAGTACTTC
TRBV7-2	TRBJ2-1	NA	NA	CASSFVRLHEQFF	TGTGCCAGCAGCTTTGTTCGTTTACATGAGCAGTTCTTC
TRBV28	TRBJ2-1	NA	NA	CASSPSGGVVNEQFF	TGTGCCAGCAGTCCCTCAGGCGGGGTGGTGAATGAGCAGTTCTTC
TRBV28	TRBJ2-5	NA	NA	CASSRLERKETQYF	TGTGCCAGCAGTCGACTAGAGAGGAAAGAGACCCAGTACTTC
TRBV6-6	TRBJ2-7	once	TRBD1	CASSNRDREPYEQYF	TGTGCCAGCAGCAACCGGGACAGGGAACCCTACGAGCAGTACTTC
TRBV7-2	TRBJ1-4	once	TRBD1	CASRGDREDEKLFF	TGTGCCAGCAGAGGGGACAGGGAAGATGAAAAACTGTTTTTT
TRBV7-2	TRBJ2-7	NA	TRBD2	CASSLRTSGRRLVEQYF	TGTGCCAGCAGCCTTCGGACTAGCGGGAGACGATTAGTCGAGCAGTACTTC
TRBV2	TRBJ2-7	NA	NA	CASSDIGVGRTEQYF	TGTGCCAGCAGTGATATCGGGGTGGGGCGCACCGAGCAGTACTTC
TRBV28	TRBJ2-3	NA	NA	CASSFGFTDTQYF	TGTGCCAGCAGTTTTGGGTTCACAGATACGCAGTATTTT
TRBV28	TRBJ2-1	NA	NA	CASMMRSYNEQFF	TGTGCCAGCATGATGCGCTCCTACAATGAGCAGTTCTTC
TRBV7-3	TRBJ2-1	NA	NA	CASSPDGIYNEQFF	TGTGCCAGCAGCCCTGATGGCATCTACAATGAGCAGTTCTTC
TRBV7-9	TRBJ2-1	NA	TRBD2	CASSAGTSGSGIGEQFF	TGTGCCAGCAGCGCCGGGACTAGCGGGAGTGGGATAGGTGAGCAGTTCTTC
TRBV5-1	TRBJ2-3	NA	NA	CASSLAPDTDTQYF	TGCGCCAGCAGCTTGGCCCCGGACACAGATACGCAGTATTTT
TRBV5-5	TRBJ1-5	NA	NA	CASSLGPQPEEPQHF	TGTGCCAGCAGCTTGGGCCCCCAGCCTGAAGAGCCCCAGCATTTT
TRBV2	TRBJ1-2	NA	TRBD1	CASSAGQGGYYGYTF	TGTGCCAGCAGTGCCGGACAGGGTGGGTACTATGGCTACACCTTC
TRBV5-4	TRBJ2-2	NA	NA	CASSSGVNTGELFF	TGTGCCAGCAGCTCGGGGGTTAACACCGGGGAGCTGTTTTTT
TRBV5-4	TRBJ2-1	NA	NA	CASSLGPAYNEQFF	TGTGCCAGCAGCTTGGGCCCCGCCTACAATGAGCAGTTCTTC
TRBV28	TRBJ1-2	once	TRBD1	CASSLRDRPYGYTF	TGTGCCAGCAGTTTACGGGACAGGCCTTATGGCTACACCTTC
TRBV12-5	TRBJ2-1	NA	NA	CASGLSGGGAEQFF	TGTGCTAGTGGTTTGAGCGGCGGCGGGGCAGAGCAGTTCTTC
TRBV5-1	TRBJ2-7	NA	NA	CASSLGTGQGNEQYF	TGCGCCAGCAGCTTGGGGACGGGGCAGGGGAACGAGCAGTACTTC
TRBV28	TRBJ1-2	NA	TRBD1	CASSAGTAIYGYTF	TGTGCCAGCAGTGCAGGGACAGCGATCTATGGCTACACCTTC
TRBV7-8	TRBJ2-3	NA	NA	CASSVQTSTDTQYF	TGTGCCAGCAGCGTCCAGACTAGCACAGATACGCAGTATTTT
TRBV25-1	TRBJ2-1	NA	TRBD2	CASSERTSGSYEQFF	TGTGCCAGCAGTGAGAGGACTAGCGGGAGCTATGAGCAGTTCTTC
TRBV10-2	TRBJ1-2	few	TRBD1	CASSDPQGVRYGYTF	TGCGCCAGCAGTGACCCCCAGGGGGTTAGGTATGGCTACACCTTC
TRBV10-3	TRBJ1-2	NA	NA	CAISEAVGYGYTF	TGTGCCATCAGTGAAGCGGTTGGCTATGGCTACACCTTC
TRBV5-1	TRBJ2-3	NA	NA	CASSLGRDSDTQYF	TGCGCCAGCAGCTTGGGTCGGGACTCAGATACGCAGTATTTT
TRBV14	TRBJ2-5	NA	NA	CASSQEGPGQGTQYF	TGTGCCAGCAGCCAAGAAGGGCCGGGGCAGGGGACCCAGTACTTC
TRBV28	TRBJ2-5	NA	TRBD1	CASRATGGGETQYF	TGTGCCAGCAGAGCTACAGGGGGCGGGGAGACCCAGTACTTC
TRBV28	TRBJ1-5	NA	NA	CGTGGNQPQHF	TGTGGGACCGGAGGCAATCAGCCCCAGCATTTT
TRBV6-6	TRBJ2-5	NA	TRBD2	CASSTTSGQETQYF	TGTGCCAGCAGTACGACTAGCGGCCAAGAGACCCAGTACTTC
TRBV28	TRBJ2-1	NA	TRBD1	CASSQQGYEQFF	TGTGCCAGCAGTCAACAGGGGTATGAGCAGTTCTTC
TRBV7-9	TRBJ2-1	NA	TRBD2	CASSRFGTSGRGNNEQFF	TGTGCCAGCAGCCGGTTTGGGACTAGCGGGAGGGGAAACAATGAGCAGTTCTTC
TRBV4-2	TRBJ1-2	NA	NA	CASSPREGNYGYTF	TGTGCCAGCAGCCCAAGAGAGGGTAACTATGGCTACACCTTC
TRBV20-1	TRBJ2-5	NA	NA	CSRGGETQYF	TGCAGCAGGGGGGGAGAGACCCAGTACTTC
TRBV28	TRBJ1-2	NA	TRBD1	CASRGQGVPNYGYTF	TGTGCCAGCAGGGGACAGGGAGTCCCTAACTATGGCTACACCTTC
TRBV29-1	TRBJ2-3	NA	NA	CSVGRRETDTQYF	TGCAGCGTGGGGCGGCGCGAAACAGATACGCAGTATTTT
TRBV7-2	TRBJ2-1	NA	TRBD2	CASSLGTSGPNEQFF	TGTGCCAGCAGCTTAGGGACTAGCGGCCCAAATGAGCAGTTCTTC
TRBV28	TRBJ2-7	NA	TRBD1	CASTTGAGYEQYF	TGTGCCAGCACCACAGGGGCTGGTTACGAGCAGTACTTC
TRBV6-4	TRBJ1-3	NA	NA	CASSDDGLGAAGNTIYF	TGTGCCAGCAGTGACGATGGCCTGGGGGCGGCGGGAAACACCATATATTTT
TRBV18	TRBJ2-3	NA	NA	CASSPRRGILTPGDTQYF	TGTGCCAGCTCACCTCGGCGGGGAATACTTACCCCGGGAGATACGCAGTATTTT
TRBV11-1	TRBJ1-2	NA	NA	CASSLRRGRDGYTF	TGTGCCAGCAGCTTACGTAGGGGAAGGGACGGCTACACCTTC
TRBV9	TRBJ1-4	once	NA	CASSVGTSSEKLFF	TGTGCCAGCAGCGTAGGGACCAGCAGCGAAAAACTGTTTTTT
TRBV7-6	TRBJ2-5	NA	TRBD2	CASSSLAGVETQYF	TGTGCCAGCAGCTCGCTAGCGGGAGTAGAGACCCAGTACTTC
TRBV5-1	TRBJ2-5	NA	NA	CASSSLPGQETQYF	TGCGCCAGCAGCTCTTTACCCGGACAAGAGACCCAGTACTTC
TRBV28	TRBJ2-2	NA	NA	CASSSHGGLNTGELFF	TGTGCCAGCAGTTCTCACGGGGGGCTTAACACCGGGGAGCTGTTTTTT